A single sample is the source of the 6 T cell receptor beta chains below, sequenced in a study of CXCR3-negative and CXCR3-positive naive CD8 T cells. Study-level results: More hydrophobic TRB CDR3s were found in CXCR3-positive naive cells than in CXCR3-negative naive cells.

The TRB cDNA libraries were prepared by 5' RACE with UMI labels. From its re-call of the 5' RACE reads, TCRdb lists each CDR3 protein once, without DNA. This repertoire comprises about 110,000 distinct CDR3 sequences; its ten largest clones make up 0.35% to 0.4%. Their antigens are not known. Sequencing was done on a sample of naive CXCR3+ CD8+ T cells from blood. Specified subset: CD45RO-CCR7+CD27+CD95- naive CD8+ T cells expressing CXCR3 (TNR3+). The receptors were sampled from a human donor in good health. Some clones in this sample may be carry-over from other donors' samples.

The V gene is TRBV7-6, the J gene TRBJ2-7; lacking DNA, the TRBD1 call made by TCRdb goes unchecked. CDR3 size: 15 residues. Per germline, CDR1 SGHVS and CDR2 FNYEAQ. CDR3 sequence reads: CASSLGGTEVYEQYF.

The chain carries TRBV10-3 and TRBJ1-2. CDR1 is ENHRY and CDR2 is SYGVKD in the germline V gene. The CDR3 extends over 13 amino acids. The CDR3 reads CAISVGNNYGYTF.

The chain couples TRBV4-1 to TRBJ2-6. The CDR3 loop spans 15 amino acids. Germline assignment: CDR1 MGHRA and CDR2 YSYEKL. This CDR3 reads CASSQDNSGANVLTF.

The J gene is TRBJ1-1, the V gene TRBV13; the D gene TCRdb calls, TRBD1, cannot be checked with no DNA. Germline V gives CDR1 PRHDT, CDR2 FYEKMQ (reference sequence). The CDR3 extends over 14 amino acids. This CDR3 is CASSSRDSLPEAFF.

V usage is TRBV11-2 and J usage is TRBJ2-1. Per the germline V gene, CDR1 is SGHAT and CDR2 is FQNNGV. This CDR3 is 17 amino acids long. This CDR3 reads CASSLGRRRGLHNEQFF.

The chain carries TRBV11-3 and TRBJ2-7; TCRdb's D call, TRBD1, is unchecked because there is no DNA. The CDR3 is 14 amino acids. Germline V lookup: CDR1 SGHNT, CDR2 YENEEA. CDR3: CASSPRVPSYEQYF.